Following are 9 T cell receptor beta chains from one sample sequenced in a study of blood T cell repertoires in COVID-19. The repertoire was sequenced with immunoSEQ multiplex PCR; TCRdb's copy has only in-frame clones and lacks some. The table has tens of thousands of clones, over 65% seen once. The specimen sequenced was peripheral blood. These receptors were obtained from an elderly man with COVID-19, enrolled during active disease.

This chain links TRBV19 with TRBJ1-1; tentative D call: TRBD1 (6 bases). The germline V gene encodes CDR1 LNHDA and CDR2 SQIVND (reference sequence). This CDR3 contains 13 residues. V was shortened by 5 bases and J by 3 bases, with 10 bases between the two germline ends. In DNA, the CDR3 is TGTGCCAGTAGTCCACCAGGGGACACTGAAGCTTTCTTT. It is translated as CASSPPGDTEAFF.

The CDR3 sequence is CASSYLPSGGADTQYF. The CDR3 DNA reads as TGTGCCAGCAGTTACCTGCCTAGCGGGGGGGCAGATACGCAGTATTTT. The genes are TRBV6-2 or TRBV6-3 and TRBJ2-3; the match to TRBD2 covers 12 bases. The CDR3 runs to 16 residues. Per the germline V gene, CDR1 is MNHEY and CDR2 is SVGEGT. V lost 2 bases and J lost 4; bases outside the gene matches: 4.

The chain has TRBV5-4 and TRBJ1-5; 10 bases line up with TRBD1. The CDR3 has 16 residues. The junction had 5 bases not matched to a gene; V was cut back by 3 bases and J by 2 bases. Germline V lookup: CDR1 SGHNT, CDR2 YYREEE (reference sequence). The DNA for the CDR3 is TGTGCCAGCAGCTCCCGGGACAGGGGAGGCAATCAGCCCCAGCATTTT. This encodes CASSSRDRGGNQPQHF.

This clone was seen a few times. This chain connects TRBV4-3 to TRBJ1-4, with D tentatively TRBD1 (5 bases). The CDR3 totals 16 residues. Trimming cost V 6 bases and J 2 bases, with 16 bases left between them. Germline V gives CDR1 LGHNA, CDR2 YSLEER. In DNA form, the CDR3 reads TGCGCCAGCAGTTTAACCGAGGCAGGGACTAATGAAAAACTGTTTTTT. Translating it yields CASSLTEAGTNEKLFF.

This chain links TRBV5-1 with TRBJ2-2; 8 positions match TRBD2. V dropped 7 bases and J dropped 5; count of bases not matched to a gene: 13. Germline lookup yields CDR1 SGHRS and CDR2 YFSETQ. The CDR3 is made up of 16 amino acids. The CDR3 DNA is TGCGCCAGCCGTAATTCAGGGCGGGAGGCAACCGGGGAGCTGTTTTTT. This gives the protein CASRNSGREATGELFF.

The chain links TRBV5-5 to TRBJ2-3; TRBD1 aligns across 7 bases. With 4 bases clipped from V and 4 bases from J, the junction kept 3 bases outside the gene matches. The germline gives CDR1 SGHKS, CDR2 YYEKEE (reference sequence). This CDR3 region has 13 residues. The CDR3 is CASSLQGADTQYF. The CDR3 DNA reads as TGTGCCAGCAGCCTGCAGGGGGCAGATACGCAGTATTTT.

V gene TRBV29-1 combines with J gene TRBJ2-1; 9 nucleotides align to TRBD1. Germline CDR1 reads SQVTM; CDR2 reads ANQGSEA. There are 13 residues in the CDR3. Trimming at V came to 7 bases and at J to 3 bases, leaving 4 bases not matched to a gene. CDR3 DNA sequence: TGCAGCGCTCTGACAGGGGGCTACAATGAGCAGTTCTTC. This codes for CSALTGGYNEQFF.

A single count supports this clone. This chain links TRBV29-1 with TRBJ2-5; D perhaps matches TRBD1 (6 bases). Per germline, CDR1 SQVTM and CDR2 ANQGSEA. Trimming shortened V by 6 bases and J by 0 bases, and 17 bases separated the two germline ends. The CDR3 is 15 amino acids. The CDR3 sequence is CSVLRDTAYQETQYF. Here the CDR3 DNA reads TGCAGCGTATTACGGGACACCGCGTACCAAGAGACCCAGTACTTC.

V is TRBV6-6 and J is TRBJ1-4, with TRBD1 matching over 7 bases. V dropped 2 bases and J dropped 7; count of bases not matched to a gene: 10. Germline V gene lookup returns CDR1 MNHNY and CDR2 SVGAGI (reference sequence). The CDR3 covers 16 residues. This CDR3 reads CASSYTPGGPGEKLFF. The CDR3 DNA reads TGTGCCAGCAGTTACACCCCAGGGGGGCCGGGTGAAAAACTGTTTTTT.